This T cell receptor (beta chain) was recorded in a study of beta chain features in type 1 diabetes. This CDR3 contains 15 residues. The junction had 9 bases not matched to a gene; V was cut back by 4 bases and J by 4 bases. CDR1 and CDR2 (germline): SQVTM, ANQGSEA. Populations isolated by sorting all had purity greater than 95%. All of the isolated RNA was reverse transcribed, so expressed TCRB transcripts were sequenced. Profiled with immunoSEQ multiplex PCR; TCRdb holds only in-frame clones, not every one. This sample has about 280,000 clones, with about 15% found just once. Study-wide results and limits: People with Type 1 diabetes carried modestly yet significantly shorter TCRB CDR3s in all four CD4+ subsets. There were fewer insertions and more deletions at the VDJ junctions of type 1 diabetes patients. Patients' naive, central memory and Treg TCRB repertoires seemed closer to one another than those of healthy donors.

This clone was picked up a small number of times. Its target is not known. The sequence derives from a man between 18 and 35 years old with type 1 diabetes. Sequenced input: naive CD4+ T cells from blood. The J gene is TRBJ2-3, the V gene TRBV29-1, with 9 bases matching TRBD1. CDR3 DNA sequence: TGCAGCGTTGTGAATACAGGGGGCTATTCAGATACGCAGTATTTT. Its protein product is CSVVNTGGYSDTQYF.